The present entry profiles one T cell receptor beta chain with its context. Its antigen is unidentified. Some clones are missing from TCRdb's copy, which holds only in-frame ones; the method was immunoSEQ multiplex PCR. The table records 20,000 to 25,000 clones, nearly 95% of them present only once. These data belong to a study of lymphopenia after photon versus proton radiotherapy. Overall study results and limits: Photon-treated patients lost naive T cells and TCR diversity; proton-treated stayed stable. Larger post-nadir TCR diversity loss correlated inversely with survival in deceased patients. Better survival with proton therapy was suggested as possible, not demonstrated.

The origin of this receptor is a woman between 70 and 85 years old with pancreatic cancer. Some clones in this sample may be carry-over from other donors' samples. The sequencing here drew on peripheral blood, taken from a patient treated with proton-based radiotherapy.

The CDR3 here is CASSVGTGTYNEQFF. The CDR3 nucleotides read TGTGCCAGCAGCGTTGGGACAGGCACCTACAATGAGCAGTTCTTC. The J gene is TRBJ2-1, the V gene TRBV9; 8 bases agree with TRBD1. There are 15 residues in the CDR3. After removal of 2 bases from V and 2 bases from J, the junction contained 3 bases not matched to a gene. The germline gives CDR1 SGDLS, CDR2 YYNGEE.